The 9 T cell receptor beta chains below come from one sample, sequenced in a study of OX40 agonist ivuxolimab in advanced cancers. Clones were read by immunoSEQ multiplex PCR, and TCRdb kept only the in-frame ones, dropping some. The data hold tens of thousands of clones, with about nine tenths observed a single time. This sample comprised CD4+ or CD8+ T cells sorted from blood, obtained in a trial of the OX40 agonist ivuxolimab. The receptor set was obtained from an adult with an advanced solid tumor such as melanoma, head and neck, liver or kidney cancer.

As regards this clone: Relative to the germline gene, one junction end is altered; a read error may explain this. V usage is TRBV2 and J usage is TRBJ1-2, with a possible D match to TRBD1 (6 bases). CDR1 is SNHLY and CDR2 is FYNNEI in the germline V gene. This CDR3 contains 12 residues. The CDR3 is CSGANDNYGYTF. Written as DNA, the CDR3 is TGCTCAGGGGCGAATGATAACTATGGCTACACCTTC.

The rearrangement links TRBV5-4 to TRBJ1-1, with 8 bases that match TRBD1. In germline, CDR1 is SGHNT, CDR2 YYREEE (reference sequence). The junction had 9 bases not matched to a gene; V was cut back by 5 bases and J by 0 bases. CDR3 length equals 16 residues. The CDR3 reads CASSFDRGRMNTEAFF. The CDR3 nucleotides are TGTGCCAGCAGTTTCGACAGGGGCCGAATGAACACTGAAGCTTTCTTT.

This clone was detected only once. The chain couples TRBV25-1 to TRBJ1-6, with D uncertain. The length of the CDR3 is 16 residues. CDR1 and CDR2 (germline): MGHDK, SYGVNS. Trimming took 5 bases from V and 7 from J, leaving 18 bases between them. The CDR3 DNA sequence: TGTGCCAGCAGTAAAACCGGAAAGGACCTAAATTCACCCCTCCACTTT. Translating gives CASSKTGKDLNSPLHF. Drawing the rest from reference TRBV25-1 and TRBJ1-6, the complete variable domain is EADIYQTPRYLVIGTGKKITLECSQTMGHDKMYWYQQDPGMELHLIHYSYGVNSTEKGDLSSESTVSRIRTEHFPLTLESARPSHTSQYLCASSKTGKDLNSPLHFGNGTRLTVT.

V gene TRBV19 combines with J gene TRBJ2-3; weak D call: TRBD2 (6 bases). The CDR3 has 16 amino acids. From germline, CDR1 is LNHDA and CDR2 SQIVND (reference sequence). Deletions cut 10 bases from V and 0 bases from J, with 20 bases between. CDR3 coding DNA: TGTGCCACTTCCTCGGGCGGGACGACTAGCACAGATACGCAGTATTTT. It yields the protein CATSSGGTTSTDTQYF.

The rearrangement joins TRBV11-3 to TRBJ2-2; weak D call: TRBD2 (5 bases). This CDR3 contains 15 residues. Trimming took 5 bases from V and 1 from J, leaving 11 bases between them. Germline V gene data show CDR1 as SGHNT and CDR2 as YENEEA. In nucleotides, the CDR3 is TGTGCCAGCAGCCCAGCGGCGGGGAACACCGGGGAGCTGTTTTTT. Its translation is CASSPAAGNTGELFF.

This clone has only one observation. This chain joins TRBV7-3 and TRBJ2-7; 9 bases are a match to TRBD1. This CDR3 is 16 amino acids long. Trimming removed 1 base from V and 6 bases from J; junction bases left unmatched: 10. CDR1 is SGHTA, CDR2 FQGTGA, per germline. The CDR3, as DNA: TGTGCCAGCAGCTTAAATTCTGGGGACAGGGCATCCGAGCAGTACTTC. As protein: CASSLNSGDRASEQYF.

The chain has TRBV19 and TRBJ1-1; D possibly corresponds to TRBD1 (5 bases). This CDR3 is built from 17 residues. Germline V gene data show CDR1 as LNHDA and CDR2 as SQIVND (reference sequence). Trimming left V 3 bases short and J 4 bases short, with 21 bases between. The CDR3 loop is CASSMGTSARGSTEAFF. CDR3 DNA: TGTGCCAGTAGTATGGGGACGTCTGCCAGAGGGAGCACTGAAGCTTTCTTT.

The V gene is TRBV4-3, the J gene TRBJ2-3, with TRBD2 matching 9 bases. V shed 1 base, J shed 1 base, and the junction held 6 bases outside the gene matches. This CDR3 has 17 residues. Germline V lookup: CDR1 LGHNA, CDR2 YSLEER. CDR3 sequence reads: CASSQGVTSGRTDTQYF. The CDR3 bases are TGCGCCAGCAGCCAAGGGGTTACTAGCGGGCGCACAGATACGCAGTATTTT.

This clone appeared a single time. V usage is TRBV11-1 and J usage is TRBJ1-1, with D unclear. This CDR3 spans 12 amino acids. The V gene's germline CDR1 is SGHAT and CDR2 FQDESV (reference sequence). Trimming stripped 4 bases from V and 6 bases from J, with 9 bases between. This CDR3 is CASSSGWSEAFF. CDR3 sequence (DNA): TGTGCCAGCAGCTCCGGATGGTCTGAAGCTTTCTTT.